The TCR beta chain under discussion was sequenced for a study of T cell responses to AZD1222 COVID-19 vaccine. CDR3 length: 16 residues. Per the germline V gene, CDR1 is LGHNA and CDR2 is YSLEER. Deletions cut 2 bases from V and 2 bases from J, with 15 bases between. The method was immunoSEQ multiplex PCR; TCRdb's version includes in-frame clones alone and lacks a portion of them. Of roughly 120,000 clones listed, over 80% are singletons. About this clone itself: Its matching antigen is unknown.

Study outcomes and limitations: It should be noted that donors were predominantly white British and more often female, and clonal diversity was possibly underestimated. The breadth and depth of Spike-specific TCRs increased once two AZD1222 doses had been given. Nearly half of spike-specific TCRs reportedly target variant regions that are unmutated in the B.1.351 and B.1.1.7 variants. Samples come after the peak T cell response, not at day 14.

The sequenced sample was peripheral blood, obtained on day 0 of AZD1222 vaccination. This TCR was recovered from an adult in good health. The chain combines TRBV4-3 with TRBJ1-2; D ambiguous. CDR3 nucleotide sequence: TGCGCCAGCAGCCAAACGGGCGACCTTCGGAACTATGGCTACACCTTC. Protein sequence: CASSQTGDLRNYGYTF.